The clone carrying this T cell receptor beta chain occurred once. Germline and junction disagree at one end, which may indicate a read error. Clones were sequenced by immunoSEQ multiplex PCR, and TCRdb holds only the in-frame ones, with some missing. In the table there are around 96,000 clones, approximately 93% of which are singletons. Germline loops: CDR1 SGHKS, CDR2 YYEKEE (reference sequence). CDR3 length: 13 amino acids. This record comes from a study of control samples from healthy donors and cancer patients. The clonotype originates from a man aged 18 to 30 in good health. The chain joins TRBV5-5 to TRBJ1-2; 7 bases fit TRBD1. Sequenced sample: blood. The CDR3 reads CASSLATGQVNFF. Written as DNA, the CDR3 is TGTGCCAGCAGCTTGGCGACCGGACAGGTTAACTTCTTC.